Only a few counts were recorded for the clone carrying this T cell receptor (beta chain). As yet, its antigen is unknown. This entry is derived from a study of long-term antiretroviral therapy in people with HIV. The CDR3 totals 13 residues. Trimming removed 2 bases from V and 6 bases from J, with 10 bases in between. Germline V gene sequence: CDR1 MDHEN, CDR2 SYDVKM. General study points: At every time point, clones expanded before ART dominated the repertoire. The study found narrower CDR3 length ranges in HIV repertoires than in controls. In samples taken after ART, diversity increased but remained below transplant donor control levels.

They ran version v3.0 of the immunoSEQ assay at survey level. Produced via immunoSEQ multiplex PCR; TCRdb's table is partial and in-frame only. In the table there are 22,000 or so clones, approximately 88% of which are singletons. The receptor's source is a man aged 25-40 years with HIV. The sample here was unsorted PBMCs, taken almost 6 years after starting antiretroviral therapy. This chain joins TRBV28 and TRBJ1-2, with unresolved D. CDR3 residues: CASSLGPLNGYTF. The CDR3 DNA reads TGTGCCAGCAGTTTAGGGCCACTTAATGGCTACACCTTC.